These 23 T cell receptor beta chains were all obtained from the same sample, sequenced in a study of blood T cell repertoires in COVID-19. Clones were read by immunoSEQ multiplex PCR, and TCRdb kept only the in-frame ones, dropping some. This table holds 68,000 or so clones, 87% found once. The sample comprised peripheral blood. All receptors derive from a man in his fifties with active COVID-19.

This rearrangement joins TRBV6-1 to TRBJ2-5, with D possibly TRBD1 on 5 matching bases. The CDR3 consists of 13 residues. Between the trimmed V and J ends, which lost 3 bases and 2 bases, there was a span of 7 bases. CDR1 is MNHNS, CDR2 SASEGT, per germline. CDR3: CASSDRAQETQYF. CDR3 coding DNA: TGTGCCAGCAGTGACAGGGCGCAAGAGACCCAGTACTTC.

The J gene is TRBJ2-3, the V gene TRBV18; TRBD2 might be the D (6 bases). The ends were cut back, 0 bases at V and 4 bases at J, with 14 bases in the middle. CDR1 KGHSH and CDR2 LQKENI come from the germline V gene. The CDR3 has 16 amino acids. The CDR3 coding sequence is TGTGCCAGCTCACCACCGCGGGGCCTGATATCAGATACGCAGTATTTT. Translation: CASSPPRGLISDTQYF.

This clone was observed a handful of times. This rearrangement joins TRBV5-6 to TRBJ1-4; 9 bases are shared with TRBD1. V was clipped by 6 bases and J by 1 base; unmatched bases: 10. The CDR3 consists of 17 residues. The germline V gene encodes CDR1 SGHDT and CDR2 YYEEEE. CDR3 in DNA: TGTGCCAGCACCAGCGCGACAGGGGGAGGAACTAATGAAAAACTGTTTTTT. This translates into CASTSATGGGTNEKLFF.

V usage is TRBV27 and J usage is TRBJ2-5; 7 nucleotides line up with TRBD1. With V trimmed by 6 bases and J by 5 bases, 6 bases remained unmatched. The CDR3 sequence is 13 residues long. CDR1 and CDR2 (germline): MNHEY, SMNVEV (reference sequence). This CDR3 reads CASRSDRWETQYF. In DNA form, the CDR3 reads TGTGCCAGCAGATCGGACAGGTGGGAGACCCAGTACTTC.

The chain uses TRBV7-6 and TRBJ2-5; 10 bases align to TRBD1. Losses at the gene ends were 5 bases for V and 4 bases for J; bases not matched to a gene: 7. Germline V gives CDR1 SGHVS, CDR2 FNYEAQ. The CDR3 length is 15 residues. The CDR3 DNA sequence: TGTGCCAGCAGCCTGGGACAGGGGAGTAGAGAGACCCAGTACTTC. Translated: CASSLGQGSRETQYF. Full variable domain (remainder filled in from reference TRBV7-6 and TRBJ2-5): GAGVSQSPRYKVTKRGQDVALRCDPISGHVSLYWYRQALGQGPEFLTYFNYEAQQDKSGLPNDRFSAERPEGSISTLTIQRTEQRDSAMYRCASSLGQGSRETQYFGPGTRLLVL.

DNA of the CDR3: TGTGCCAGCAGCACACAGGGGGCCGGCGGCTACACCTTC. Translation gives CASSTQGAGGYTF. V and J are TRBV14 and TRBJ1-2, with 9 nucleotides matching TRBD1. Germline CDR1 reads SGHDN; CDR2 reads FVKESK. The CDR3 spans 13 residues. V was clipped by 5 bases and J by 8 bases; unmatched bases: 6.

The V call is TRBV24-1, the J call TRBJ1-2; TRBD1 might be the D (6 bases). The CDR3 is 18 amino acids. The ends were cut back, 5 bases at V and 4 bases at J, with 25 bases in the middle. CDR1 is KGHDR and CDR2 is SFDVKD in the germline V gene. CDR3 amino acids: CATSVLEGWGPISYGYTF. The CDR3 DNA is TGTGCCACCAGTGTCCTTGAGGGGTGGGGGCCAATAAGCTATGGCTACACCTTC.

The chain recombines TRBV24-1 with TRBJ1-2; maybe TRBD1 (5 bases). Trimming removed 4 bases at V and 8 bases at J, with 19 bases between. The CDR3 runs 15 residues. Germline V lookup: CDR1 KGHDR, CDR2 SFDVKD. CDR3 sequence (DNA): TGTGCCACCAGTGACACGACAGTCCTTTATGGGGGCTACACCTTC. This translates into CATSDTTVLYGGYTF.

The sample holds one count of this clone. V usage is TRBV6-5 and J usage is TRBJ2-7; maybe TRBD2 (6 bases). V was cut by 9 bases and J by 0 bases, with 15 bases left in between. Germline lookup yields CDR1 MNHEY and CDR2 SVGAGI. The CDR3 is 14 residues long. CDR3 protein: CASVSAGRSYEQYF. The CDR3 DNA is TGTGCCAGTGTGAGCGCGGGGCGCTCCTACGAGCAGTACTTC.

The rearrangement joins TRBV6-5 to TRBJ1-2; D gene ambiguous. The germline V and J ends were trimmed by 5 bases and 4 bases, with 17 bases remaining between them. Germline CDR1 is MNHEY and CDR2 is SVGAGI. This CDR3 comprises 15 residues. In DNA, the CDR3 is TGTGCCAGCAGTCGTGACCTAACGGGTGGCTATGGCTACACCTTC. The encoded protein is CASSRDLTGGYGYTF.

CDR3 sequence reads: CASSLADRGEQFF. Written as DNA, the CDR3 is TGTGCCAGCAGCTTGGCGGACAGGGGTGAGCAGTTCTTC. V usage is TRBV5-4 and J usage is TRBJ2-1; TRBD1 matches at 9 bases. J gave up 9 bases and V 0 bases, and 1 base lay outside the gene matches. CDR3 length: 13 amino acids. Germline V gene lookup returns CDR1 SGHNT and CDR2 YYREEE (reference sequence).

The chain employs TRBV5-5 and TRBJ2-3, with D possibly TRBD2 on 5 matching bases. V dropped 0 bases and J dropped 6 bases, with 23 bases sitting between them. The CDR3 contains 18 residues. Germline-derived CDR1 and CDR2 are SGHKS and YYEKEE (reference sequence). The CDR3 here is CASSLDAYRGATVDTQYF. Here the CDR3 DNA reads TGTGCCAGCAGCTTGGATGCGTATCGGGGAGCGACGGTGGATACGCAGTATTTT.

This chain joins TRBV7-3 and TRBJ2-2; 8 nucleotides line up with TRBD1. There are 15 residues in the CDR3. After removal of 4 bases from V and 6 bases from J, the junction contained 7 bases not matched to a gene. Germline V gives CDR1 SGHTA, CDR2 FQGTGA. CDR3 region: CASSSGTGGPGELFF. The CDR3 nucleotides read TGTGCCAGCAGCTCTGGGACAGGTGGCCCCGGGGAGCTGTTTTTT. Complete variable domain (other parts from reference TRBV7-3 and TRBJ2-2): GAGVSQTPSNKVTEKGKYVELRCDPISGHTALYWYRQSLGQGPEFLIYFQGTGAADDSGLPNDRFFAVRPEGSVSTLKIQRTERGDSAVYLCASSSGTGGPGELFFGEGSRLTVL.

J is TRBJ2-2 and V is TRBV24-1, with 8 nucleotides matching TRBD1. V was clipped by 12 bases and J by 5 bases; unmatched bases: 7. The length of the CDR3 is 13 residues. CDR1 is KGHDR, CDR2 SFDVKD, per germline. CDR3 amino acids: CASGQGITGELFF. In DNA form, the CDR3 reads TGTGCCTCAGGACAGGGAATTACCGGGGAGCTGTTTTTT.

The chain couples TRBV4-2 to TRBJ1-4; 7 nucleotides agree with TRBD1. This CDR3 spans 16 amino acids. Germline V gene lookup returns CDR1 LGHNA and CDR2 YNFKEQ. The V and J ends lost 4 bases and 4 bases, in that order; junction bases with no gene match: 9. The CDR3 nucleotides are TGTGCCAGCAGCCCTGGATCGACAGGGTTTAATGAAAAACTGTTTTTT. This translates into CASSPGSTGFNEKLFF.

The rearrangement joins TRBV4-1 to TRBJ1-2, with 8 positions matching TRBD1. This CDR3 spans 16 amino acids. The germline V gene encodes CDR1 MGHRA and CDR2 YSYEKL. Unmatched junction bases numbered 7, after V lost 0 bases and J lost 4 bases. CDR3 amino acids: CASSQDWGGQGYGYTF. The CDR3 DNA is TGCGCCAGCAGCCAAGATTGGGGTGGACAGGGCTATGGCTACACCTTC.

V gene TRBV11-1 combines with J gene TRBJ2-5; TRBD1 aligns across 7 bases. Germline V gene sequence: CDR1 SGHAT, CDR2 FQDESV (reference sequence). The V gene end was trimmed by 5 bases and the J gene end by 1 base; junction bases not matched to a gene: 4. This CDR3 is 14 amino acids long. CDR3: CASSPDRVQETQYF. CDR3 bases: TGTGCCAGCAGCCCCGACAGGGTCCAAGAGACCCAGTACTTC.

The rearrangement links TRBV7-3 to TRBJ1-5, with a possible D match to TRBD1 (6 bases). The germline CDR1 and CDR2 sequences are SGHTA and FQGTGA. This CDR3 spans 14 amino acids. V was pared by 7 bases and J by 4 bases, with 14 bases between. Written as DNA, the CDR3 is TGTGCCAGCACCGCGGGGGGCAGAAATCAGCCCCAGCATTTT. It translates to CASTAGGRNQPQHF.

This chain joins TRBV12-5 and TRBJ2-1; 8 positions match TRBD1. The germline CDR1 and CDR2 sequences are LGHNT and FRNRAP. The CDR3 has 16 residues. After removal of 0 bases from V and 7 bases from J, the junction contained 8 bases not matched to a gene. CDR3 residues: CASGLVRTGLVNEQFF. The CDR3 DNA is TGTGCTAGTGGTTTGGTACGGACAGGGTTAGTGAATGAGCAGTTCTTC. Complete variable domain (other parts from reference TRBV12-5 and TRBJ2-1): DARVTQTPRHKVTEMGQEVTMRCQPILGHNTVFWYRQTMMQGLELLAYFRNRAPLDDSGMPKDRFSAEMPDATLATLKIQPSEPRDSAVYFCASGLVRTGLVNEQFFGPGTRLTVL.

The sample holds a few counts of this clone. J is TRBJ2-3 and V is TRBV27; 13 bases agree with TRBD2. Germline V gene data show CDR1 as MNHEY and CDR2 as SMNVEV (reference sequence). The CDR3 runs to 15 residues. After removal of 6 bases from V and 4 bases from J, the junction contained 4 bases not matched to a gene. The CDR3 DNA follows: TGTGCCAGCAGCTCGACTAGCGGGAGGTCAGATACGCAGTATTTT. Amino acids: CASSSTSGRSDTQYF.

This clone was found once. The chain carries TRBV7-8 and TRBJ1-2, with D perhaps TRBD1 (6 bases). Germline-derived CDR1 and CDR2 are SGHVS and FQNEAQ. This CDR3 comprises 13 residues. V dropped 3 bases and J dropped 8 bases, with 13 bases sitting between them. Written as DNA, the CDR3 is TGTGCCAGCAGCTTGATAAAAACAGGGGGCTACACCTTC. This translates into CASSLIKTGGYTF.

The chain combines TRBV7-3 with TRBJ2-1, with 14 bases matching TRBD2. CDR1 SGHTA and CDR2 FQGTGA come from the germline V gene. V shed 5 bases and J 4 bases; nucleotides not matched to a gene: 10. The CDR3 loop spans 18 amino acids. The CDR3 DNA reads as TGTGCCAGCAGCCGTACCGGGACTAGCGGGAGTTTATACAATGAGCAGTTCTTC. It yields the protein CASSRTGTSGSLYNEQFF.

This chain joins TRBV28 and TRBJ2-1, with a possible D match to TRBD2 (7 bases). Trimming removed 5 bases from V and 5 bases from J, with 19 bases in between. The CDR3 has 16 amino acids. The germline gives CDR1 MDHEN, CDR2 SYDVKM. The DNA of the CDR3 is TGTGCCAGCAGTCGATGGGGACGGGGGGCGGACAATGAGCAGTTCTTC. It is translated as CASSRWGRGADNEQFF.